The 27 T cell receptor beta chains below come from one sample, sequenced in a study of cytomegalovirus exposure and HLA in healthy donors. The study ran its PCR with 60 Vbeta and 13 Jbeta primers. The table came from immunoSEQ multiplex PCR; TCRdb's copy has only in-frame clones and leaves some out. The sample holds around 150,000 clones, roughly 80% seen once. The specimen sequenced was PBMCs. The receptors originated from a man between 40 and 49 years old in good health and CMV-seronegative.

The gene calls are TRBV25-1 and TRBJ2-2; D call uncertain. The germline V and J ends were trimmed by 0 bases and 6 bases, with 8 bases remaining between them. Germline V CDR1 and CDR2: MGHDK, SYGVNS. This CDR3 has 14 amino acids. CDR3 nucleotides: TGTGCCAGCAGTGAATATATCTATTCCGGGGAGCTGTTTTTT. Translated, it gives CASSEYIYSGELFF.

This chain uses TRBV5-4 with TRBJ2-5; possibly TRBD2 for D (6 bases). Trimming pared 4 bases from V and 5 bases from J, leaving 24 bases between. Germline V gene data show CDR1 as SGHNT and CDR2 as YYREEE (reference sequence). The CDR3 is made up of 17 amino acids. CDR3 nucleotide sequence: TGTGCCAGCAGCCGGGGCGCCGGACGACGACGGGGGGAGACCCAGTACTTC. Translating it yields CASSRGAGRRRGETQYF.

This rearrangement joins TRBV5-1 to TRBJ1-2, with TRBD1 identical over 7 bases. J was trimmed by 2 bases and V by 7 bases; bases with no gene match: 2. This CDR3 region has 12 residues. Germline CDR1 is SGHRS and CDR2 is YFSETQ. In nucleotides, the CDR3 is TGCGCCAGCGCCAGGGGGAACTATGGCTACACCTTC. Translated, it gives CASARGNYGYTF.

The rearrangement joins TRBV28 to TRBJ1-4, with D perhaps matching TRBD1 (6 bases). CDR3 length: 14 amino acids. V was clipped by 7 bases and J by 3 bases, with 12 bases between them. Germline CDR1 MDHEN, CDR2 SYDVKM. CDR3 in amino acids: CASIPGQANEKLFF. The CDR3 DNA reads as TGTGCCAGCATTCCGGGACAAGCTAATGAAAAACTGTTTTTT.

This clone has just one count. The rearrangement links TRBV6-5 to TRBJ2-3; 12 bases fit TRBD2. Trimming at V came to 5 bases and at J to 7 bases, leaving 4 bases not matched to a gene. In germline, CDR1 is MNHEY, CDR2 SVGAGI. This CDR3 has 14 amino acids. The chain's CDR3 is CASSRTSGKNTQYF. For the CDR3, the DNA is TGTGCCAGCAGTCGGACTAGCGGGAAAAATACGCAGTATTTT.

The genes are TRBV2 and TRBJ2-1; no clear D gene. This CDR3 region has 13 residues. Deletions cut 5 bases from V and 2 bases from J, with 7 bases between. Germline V gene lookup returns CDR1 SNHLY and CDR2 FYNNEI. CDR3 nucleotides: TGTGCCAGCAGTACAGTTGCCTACAATGAGCAGTTCTTC. As protein: CASSTVAYNEQFF.

The chain has TRBV6-5 and TRBJ2-2; D call uncertain. Germline CDR1 reads MNHEY; CDR2 reads SVGAGI. Trimming took off 0 bases at V and 6 bases at J, with 8 bases between the two ends. The CDR3 sequence is 14 residues long. CDR3: CASSYSTPPGELFF. The CDR3 DNA sequence: TGTGCCAGCAGTTACTCGACTCCTCCCGGGGAGCTGTTTTTT.

The chain couples TRBV7-2 to TRBJ2-4; D is possibly TRBD1 (6 bases). This CDR3 is 13 amino acids long. The V end was cut by 2 bases, the J end by 7 bases, with 9 bases between. The germline CDR1 and CDR2 sequences are SGHTA and FQGNSA. This CDR3 reads CASSLSGGNIQYF. CDR3 coding DNA: TGTGCCAGCAGCTTAAGTGGGGGCAACATTCAGTACTTC.

This chain links TRBV7-3 with TRBJ2-7; D possibly corresponds to TRBD2 (6 bases). Trimming left V 2 bases short and J 6 bases short, with 20 bases between. Germline-derived CDR1 and CDR2 are SGHTA and FQGTGA. The CDR3 runs to 16 residues. The CDR3 reads CASSLEEGLVLIEQYF. In DNA form, the CDR3 reads TGTGCCAGCAGCTTAGAGGAGGGACTGGTGTTAATCGAGCAGTACTTC. Complete variable domain (other parts from reference TRBV7-3 and TRBJ2-7): GAGVSQTPSNKVTEKGKYVELRCDPISGHTALYWYRQSLGQGPEFLIYFQGTGAADDSGLPNDRFFAVRPEGSVSTLKIQRTERGDSAVYLCASSLEEGLVLIEQYFGPGTRLTVT.

The chain is built from TRBV6-1 and TRBJ2-7, with D tentatively TRBD2 (5 bases). Germline loops: CDR1 MNHNS, CDR2 SASEGT. The CDR3 contains 15 residues. V lost 4 bases and J 6 bases, leaving 19 bases between the germline ends. CDR3 in amino acids: CASSGRTQPEGEQYF. The CDR3 coding sequence is TGTGCCAGCAGTGGAAGGACCCAACCTGAGGGCGAGCAGTACTTC.

The V gene is TRBV6-5, the J gene TRBJ1-4; TRBD1 agrees at 7 bases. Germline V gene lookup returns CDR1 MNHEY and CDR2 SVGAGI. Losses at the gene ends were 6 bases for V and 6 bases for J; bases not matched to a gene: 4. This CDR3 has 13 residues. The CDR3 protein is CASSPGQYEKLFF. The CDR3 bases are TGTGCCAGCAGCCCGGGACAGTATGAAAAACTGTTTTTT.

V and J are TRBV11-2 and TRBJ2-2; D not resolved. V was cut by 1 base and J by 7 bases, with 13 bases left in between. CDR1 SGHAT and CDR2 FQNNGV come from the germline V gene. This CDR3 has 15 amino acids. DNA of the CDR3: TGTGCCAGCAGCTTAGTGGATGATGCGGTCGGGGAGCTGTTTTTT. Translation: CASSLVDDAVGELFF.

The rearrangement uses TRBV15 and TRBJ2-7; possible D gene TRBD2, 6 bases. CDR1 is LNHNV and CDR2 is YYDKDF in the germline V gene (reference sequence). This CDR3 spans 14 amino acids. V lost 0 bases and J lost 3, with 9 bases in between. CDR3 amino acids: CATSRDRGSYEQYF. The CDR3 DNA follows: TGTGCCACCAGCAGAGATCGGGGGAGCTACGAGCAGTACTTC.

The CDR3 DNA is TGTGCCAGCAGCCCACAGGGTGGCGATACGCAGTATTTT. It specifies CASSPQGGDTQYF. The genes are TRBV11-3 and TRBJ2-3; TRBD1 might be the D (6 bases). CDR1 and CDR2 (germline): SGHNT, YENEEA. CDR3 length equals 13 residues. V was shortened by 5 bases and J by 6 bases, with 12 bases between the two germline ends.

This clone was detected only once. The chain carries TRBV19 and TRBJ2-7; TRBD1 might be the D (5 bases). The CDR3 sequence is 15 residues long. Germline CDR1 and CDR2: LNHDA and SQIVND (reference sequence). Trimming left V 6 bases short and J 6 bases short, with 21 bases between. The CDR3 bases are TGTGCCAGTAGCCCAATGTTCGTGGGGCCAGGCGAGCAGTACTTC. Amino acid sequence: CASSPMFVGPGEQYF.

The chain couples TRBV10-3 to TRBJ2-7, with TRBD1 identical over 11 bases. CDR3 size: 15 residues. V shed 10 bases, J shed 0 bases, and the junction held 8 bases outside the gene matches. The germline V gene has CDR1 ENHRY and CDR2 SYGVKD. This chain's CDR3 is CATGRTGGSSYEQYF. CDR3 nucleotides: TGTGCCACCGGCAGGACAGGGGGCAGCTCCTACGAGCAGTACTTC.

The gene calls are TRBV6-6 and TRBJ1-5, with D possibly matching TRBD1 (5 bases). V lost 2 bases, J lost 0 bases, and 11 bases lay in between. The CDR3 consists of 16 residues. The V gene's germline CDR1 is MNHNY and CDR2 SVGAGI (reference sequence). The CDR3 DNA is TGTGCCAGCAGTTACCCAGACAGCCATAGCAATCAGCCCCAGCATTTT. This translates into CASSYPDSHSNQPQHF.

There are a few counts of this clone. This sequence joins TRBV19 and TRBJ1-1; D is possibly TRBD1 (6 bases). Trimming shortened V by 7 bases and J by 5 bases, and 17 bases separated the two germline ends. The CDR3 sequence is 14 residues long. Per germline, CDR1 LNHDA and CDR2 SQIVND (reference sequence). The CDR3 here is CASKIQGSGTEAFF. The CDR3 DNA reads TGTGCCAGTAAGATACAGGGATCGGGGACTGAAGCTTTCTTT.

This chain links TRBV7-2 with TRBJ1-6; D gene ambiguous. CDR1 SGHTA and CDR2 FQGNSA come from the germline V gene. Trimming took 4 bases from V and 8 from J, leaving 9 bases between them. The CDR3 loop spans 13 amino acids. The CDR3 nucleotides read TGTGCCAGCAGCTATAGGACTGATTCACCCCTCCACTTT. This encodes CASSYRTDSPLHF.

This clone has only one observation. Written as DNA, the CDR3 is TGTGCCATCAGTGAGAGTATCGCAGGGGGCTCGACCAAAAACATTCAGTACTTC. Amino acid sequence: CAISESIAGGSTKNIQYF. The chain carries TRBV10-3 and TRBJ2-4, with 8 bases matching TRBD1. With V trimmed by 2 bases and J by 2 bases, 11 bases remained unmatched. Germline lookup yields CDR1 ENHRY and CDR2 SYGVKD. The CDR3 is 18 residues long.

This clone was seen a handful of times. The CDR3 DNA follows: TGTGCCACTAGGAGGGCCCGACAGGGGGATGGAGACACTGAAGCTTTCTTT. Translating gives CATRRARQGDGDTEAFF. The V call is TRBV10-3, the J call TRBJ1-1; 9 nucleotides agree with TRBD1. With V trimmed by 10 bases and J by 3 bases, 18 bases remained unmatched. Germline V gene data show CDR1 as ENHRY and CDR2 as SYGVKD. The length of the CDR3 is 17 residues.

This clone was found once. The chain employs TRBV25-1 and TRBJ2-5; TRBD1 aligns across 9 bases. The germline V gene has CDR1 MGHDK and CDR2 SYGVNS. The V segment lost 6 bases and the J segment 5 bases; nucleotides outside the gene matches: 16. The CDR3 totals 17 residues. The CDR3 spells CASSSFGQGYWSETQYF. In DNA form, the CDR3 reads TGTGCCAGCAGCTCGTTCGGACAGGGGTATTGGTCCGAGACCCAGTACTTC.

CDR3 DNA sequence: TGTGCCAGCAGCCTGGAGGCGGCTAACTATGGCTACACCTTC. Protein sequence: CASSLEAANYGYTF. The chain recombines TRBV27 with TRBJ1-2; no clear D gene. CDR1 and CDR2 from the germline V gene are MNHEY and SMNVEV (reference sequence). Trimming shortened V by 6 bases and J by 0 bases, and 11 bases separated the two germline ends. This CDR3 has 14 residues.

The chain has TRBV7-2 and TRBJ2-5, with D perhaps TRBD2 (6 bases). This CDR3 has 13 amino acids. Trimming took off 0 bases at V and 5 bases at J, with 7 bases between the two ends. The germline gives CDR1 SGHTA, CDR2 FQGNSA. The CDR3 region is CASSLAAGETQYF. The CDR3 nucleotides are TGTGCCAGCAGCTTAGCGGCGGGGGAGACCCAGTACTTC. Combining the CDR3 with reference TRBV7-2 and TRBJ2-5 gives the whole variable domain GAGVSQSPSNKVTEKGKDVELRCDPISGHTALYWYRQSLGQGLEFLIYFQGNSAPDKSGLPSDRFSAERTGGSVSTLTIQRTQQEDSAVYLCASSLAAGETQYFGPGTRLLVL.

This clone has only a few counts. This chain links TRBV29-1 with TRBJ1-2, with TRBD1 matching over 7 bases. Germline V gene sequence: CDR1 SQVTM, CDR2 ANQGSEA. V was pared by 7 bases and J by 1 base, with 6 bases of the junction left unmatched. This CDR3 comprises 13 residues. DNA for the CDR3: TGCAGCGCCGCTGACAGGGATAACTATGGCTACACCTTC. Translated: CSAADRDNYGYTF.

Only a few counts were recorded for this clone. The chain joins TRBV7-2 to TRBJ2-5; TRBD2 matches 9 bases. The CDR3 totals 15 residues. Germline-derived CDR1 and CDR2 are SGHTA and FQGNSA. After removal of 1 base from V and 5 bases from J, the junction contained 5 bases not matched to a gene. The CDR3 bases are TGTGCCAGCAGCTTAGGGCTAGCGGGGAGGGAGACCCAGTACTTC. The encoded protein is CASSLGLAGRETQYF.

The chain uses TRBV6-5 and TRBJ1-2; no reliable D call. Germline V gives CDR1 MNHEY, CDR2 SVGAGI. V lost 0 bases and J 3 bases, leaving 11 bases between the germline ends. This CDR3 spans 15 amino acids. CDR3: CASSYSTRNHYGYTF. Written as DNA, the CDR3 is TGTGCCAGCAGTTACTCGACACGGAATCACTATGGCTACACCTTC.